The source of this TCR beta chain is a study of graft-versus-host responses after intestinal transplantation. Some clones are missing from TCRdb's copy, which holds only in-frame ones; the method was immunoSEQ multiplex PCR. The sample contains about 8,000 clones, 95% to 98% of which appear only once. Germline V gene lookup returns CDR1 MNHEY and CDR2 SVGAGI. The CDR3 consists of 14 residues. Trimming took 5 bases from V and 4 from J, leaving 14 bases between them. This TCR derives from a human patient who received an intestinal transplant, so some T cells may come from the graft donor. This material consisted of PBMCs, taken 23 days after intestinal transplant. The chain uses TRBV6-5 and TRBJ1-1, with D uncertain. The CDR3 spells CASSGSRHLTEAFF. Here the CDR3 DNA reads TGTGCCAGCAGTGGAAGCAGGCATCTCACTGAAGCTTTCTTT.